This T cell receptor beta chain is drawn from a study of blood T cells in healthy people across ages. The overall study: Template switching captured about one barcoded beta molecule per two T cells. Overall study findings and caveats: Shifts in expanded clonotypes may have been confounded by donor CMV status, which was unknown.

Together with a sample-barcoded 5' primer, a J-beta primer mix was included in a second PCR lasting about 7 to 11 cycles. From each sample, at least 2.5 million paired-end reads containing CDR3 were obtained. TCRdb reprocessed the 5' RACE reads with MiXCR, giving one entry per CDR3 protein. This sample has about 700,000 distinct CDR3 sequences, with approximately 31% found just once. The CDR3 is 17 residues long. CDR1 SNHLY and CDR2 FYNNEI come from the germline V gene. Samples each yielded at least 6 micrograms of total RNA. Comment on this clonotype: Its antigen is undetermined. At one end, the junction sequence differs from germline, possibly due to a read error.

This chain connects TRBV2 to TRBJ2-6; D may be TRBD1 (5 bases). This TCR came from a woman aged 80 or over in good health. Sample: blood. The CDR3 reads CASSREAVSSGANVRTF. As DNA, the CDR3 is TGTGCCAGCTCAAGAGAGGCTGTTAGCTCTGGGGCCAACGTCCGGACTTTC.